This is a list of T cell receptor beta chains from one sample in a study of T cells after yellow fever vaccination. Each CDR3 protein gets one entry after TCRdb re-called the 5' RACE reads with MiXCR. The data show 30,000 to 35,000 distinct CDR3 sequences, less than 8.5% seen once. This material consisted of PBMCs, either bulk or a sorted T-cell subset (CD4+, CD8+, memory, or dextramer-sorted; not recorded which), taken on the day of the first yellow fever vaccination. These receptors were collected from a man aged 18 to 35 who received the YFV17D yellow fever vaccine. Both conserved end residues are part of each CDR3. Each record gives: J gene, clone size, D gene, V gene, CDR3 DNA, CDR3 protein. D genes are given only for firm matches. Some rows mark clone size as missing; the rest say once, few, many or name a class of expanded clone.

TRBJ2-6,many,.,TRBV5-1,TGCGCCAGCAGCTTGGAACCTAGCTCTGGGGCCAACGTCCTGACTTTC,CASSLEPSSGANVLTF
TRBJ2-7,many,.,TRBV11-1,TGTGCCAGCAGCTTAGATTCCTACGAGCAGTACTTC,CASSLDSYEQYF
TRBJ2-7,many,.,TRBV7-8,TGTGCCAGCAGCCGTCTCTCGGGTTACTACGAGCAGTACTTC,CASSRLSGYYEQYF
TRBJ2-5,few,.,TRBV5-5,TGTGCCAGCATCATGAGTCCGAGAGAGACCCAGTACTTC,CASIMSPRETQYF
TRBJ2-3,many,.,TRBV12-3/TRBV12-4,TGTGCCAGCAGCTTGACTAGTGCCTCGAGAGATACGCAGTATTTT,CASSLTSASRDTQYF
TRBJ1-1,many,.,TRBV7-2,TGTGCCAGCAGCTTGAGGTACATGAACACTGAAGCTTTCTTT,CASSLRYMNTEAFF
TRBJ2-2,many,TRBD2,TRBV4-1,TGCGCCAGCAGCCAGGTGCATCTAGCGGGGGGACTGAACACCGGGGAGCTGTTTTTT,CASSQVHLAGGLNTGELFF
TRBJ1-2,many,TRBD1,TRBV7-2,TGTGCCAGCAGCTCTTACCTAGGGGGCCCTAACTATGGCTACACCTTC,CASSSYLGGPNYGYTF
TRBJ1-5,many,TRBD1,TRBV5-6,TGTGCCAGCACCCCGGATGGACAGGGGTATCAGCCCCAGCATTTT,CASTPDGQGYQPQHF
TRBJ2-5,many,.,TRBV30,TGTGCCTGGAGTGTACTTTCCCGGGAAGAGACCCAGTACTTC,CAWSVLSREETQYF
TRBJ2-3,many,.,TRBV6-2/TRBV6-3,TGTGCCAGCAGTTATGTGGATGCAGATACGCAGTATTTT,CASSYVDADTQYF
TRBJ1-3,few,.,TRBV29-1,TGCAGCGTCGGTGACTCTGGAAACACCATATATTTT,CSVGDSGNTIYF
TRBJ1-2,many,.,TRBV11-2,TGTGCCAGCAGCTTAGACTACAAGGCCCTCTATGGCTACACCTTC,CASSLDYKALYGYTF
TRBJ2-1,many,.,TRBV5-1,TGCGCCAGCAGCTTGGGACTAACCAATGAGCAGTTCTTC,CASSLGLTNEQFF
TRBJ2-2,many,.,TRBV30,TGTGCCTGGAGAGAGAAAAACACCGGGGAGCTGTTTTTT,CAWREKNTGELFF
TRBJ1-2,many,.,TRBV5-1,TGCGCCAGCAGCCCGGGAGGGGACGGTCAGGGCTACACCTTC,CASSPGGDGQGYTF
TRBJ2-7,many,.,TRBV19,TGTGCCAGTAGTATAGAGTCAGGACCCTACGAGCAGTACTTC,CASSIESGPYEQYF
TRBJ2-3,.,TRBD2,TRBV30,TGTGCCTGGAATGTCGGGGGGATCACAGATACGCAGTATTTT,CAWNVGGITDTQYF
TRBJ2-5,many,.,TRBV5-1,TGCGCCAGCAGCTTCGGCGGGTCCCAAGAGACCCAGTACTTC,CASSFGGSQETQYF
TRBJ2-1,many,.,TRBV2,TGTGCCAGCTGTGACACGGCCAGTGAGCAGTTCTTC,CASCDTASEQFF
TRBJ2-3,medium-sized,.,TRBV29-1,TGCAGCGTTGAAGCGGGGGCAGGAACCCGCACAGATACGCAGTATTTT,CSVEAGAGTRTDTQYF
TRBJ2-1,.,TRBD2,TRBV7-3,TGTGCCAGCAGCAGCGGGACGATCAATGAGCAGTTCTTC,CASSSGTINEQFF
TRBJ2-2,few,TRBD1,TRBV12-3/TRBV12-4,TGTGCCAGCAGGGAGACAGGGGCCGGGGAGCTGTTTTTT,CASRETGAGELFF
TRBJ2-3,many,.,TRBV6-2/TRBV6-3,TGTGCCAGCAGCAACCCGGCTACCGGGGCAGATACGCAGTATTTT,CASSNPATGADTQYF
TRBJ1-1,.,TRBD1,TRBV4-3,TGCGCCAGCAGCCAAAGGGGGACAGGGAACACTGAAGCTTTCTTT,CASSQRGTGNTEAFF
TRBJ2-1,few,.,TRBV6-1,TGTGCCAGTGTTTTAGCCGGGACGGAATCCTACAATGAGCAGTTCTTC,CASVLAGTESYNEQFF
TRBJ2-2,.,TRBD2,TRBV3-1,TGTGCCAGCAGCCCCGGACTAGCGGGGGTCTCGAACACCGGGGAGCTGTTTTTT,CASSPGLAGVSNTGELFF
TRBJ2-7,many,.,TRBV2,TGTGCCAGCAGATCTCTATGGGGGGTGAACTTC,CASRSLWGVNF
TRBJ1-2,few,.,TRBV11-2,TGTGCCAGCAGCTTAGAGGGTTCCTATGGCTACACCTTC,CASSLEGSYGYTF
TRBJ2-3,many,.,TRBV11-2,TGTGCCAGCAGCGGGGCTCCCACAGATACGCAGTATTTT,CASSGAPTDTQYF
TRBJ1-6,many,.,TRBV20-1,TGCAGTGCTACCCTTTGGGGGTCGGATTCACCCCTCCACTTT,CSATLWGSDSPLHF
TRBJ2-7,few,.,TRBV4-1,TGCGCCAGCAGCCAGGGAAGTGGGAGCTCCTACGAGCAGTACTTC,CASSQGSGSSYEQYF
TRBJ2-7,few,.,TRBV30,TGTGCCTGGAGGCCCCATCTTCGACAGAGGAGCTCCTACGAGCAGTACTTC,CAWRPHLRQRSSYEQYF
TRBJ1-3,many,.,TRBV6-5,TGTGCCAGCAGTTATCTCCATCAACAGGCCTCTGGAAACACCATATATTTT,CASSYLHQQASGNTIYF
TRBJ2-1,many,.,TRBV6-4,TGTGCCAGCAGCCCGGGTGTCGCCAATGAGCAGTTCTTC,CASSPGVANEQFF